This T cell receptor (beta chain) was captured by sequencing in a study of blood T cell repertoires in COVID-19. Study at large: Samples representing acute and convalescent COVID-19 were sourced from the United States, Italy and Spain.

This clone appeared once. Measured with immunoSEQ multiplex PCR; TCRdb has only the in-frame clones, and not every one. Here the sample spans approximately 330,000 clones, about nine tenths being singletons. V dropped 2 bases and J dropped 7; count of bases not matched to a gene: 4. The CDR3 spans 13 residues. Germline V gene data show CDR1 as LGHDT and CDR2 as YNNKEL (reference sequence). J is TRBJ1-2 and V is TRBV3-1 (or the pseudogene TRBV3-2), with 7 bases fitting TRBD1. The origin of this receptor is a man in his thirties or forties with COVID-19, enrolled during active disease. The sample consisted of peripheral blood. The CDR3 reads CASSQRQGGGYTF. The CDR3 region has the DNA TGTGCCAGCAGCCAAAGACAGGGTGGTGGCTACACCTTC.